Below, 4 T cell receptor beta chains from the same sample are listed, as sequenced in a study of blood T cells in healthy people across ages. It was with a sample-barcoded 5' primer and a J-beta primer mix that a second PCR of about 6 to 12 cycles was run. TCRdb re-derived calls from the 5' RACE reads in MiXCR, one entry per CDR3 protein. The table lists roughly 1.5 million distinct CDR3 sequences, approximately 39% of them singletons, with approximately 4.1% in the top ten. The sample was blood. The source is a woman aged 18-35 years in good health.

V gene TRBV7-2 combines with J gene TRBJ1-1; no reliable D call. Trimming cost V 4 bases and J 0 bases, with 12 bases left between them. The CDR3 extends over 15 amino acids. The germline CDR1 and CDR2 sequences are SGHTA and FQGNSA. The CDR3 is CASSSMSVMNTEAFF. CDR3 sequence (DNA): TGTGCCAGCAGCTCTATGTCTGTGATGAACACTGAAGCTTTCTTT.

Concerning this clonotype: The junction shows a germline mismatch at one end, possibly a read error. The chain carries TRBV11-2 and TRBJ2-7; 9 nucleotides match TRBD2. The CDR3 sequence is 15 residues long. Germline V lookup: CDR1 SGHAT, CDR2 FQNNGV. The CDR3 region has the DNA TGTGCCAGCAGCTTATTGCGGGGGGGCTCCTACGAGCGGTACTTC. This gives the protein CASSLLRGGSYERYF.

This clonotype came up a few times. CDR3: CSGGSRGDEQFF. The CDR3 DNA reads TGCAGTGGGGGGAGCCGGGGCGATGAGCAGTTCTTC. V and J are TRBV20-1 and TRBJ2-1; either TRBD1 or TRBD2 may supply D (5 bases each). The CDR3 spans 12 residues. From germline, CDR1 is DFQATT and CDR2 SNEGSKA (reference sequence). Trimming stripped 7 bases from V and 8 bases from J, with 15 bases between.

V usage is TRBV7-2 and J usage is TRBJ2-7; D may be TRBD1 or TRBD2 (6 bases each). The V and J ends lost 5 bases and 7 bases respectively, with 18 bases between them. This CDR3 spans 14 amino acids. CDR1 and CDR2 from the germline V gene are SGHTA and FQGNSA. This CDR3 reads CASSPGEALEEQYF. The DNA for the CDR3 is TGTGCCAGCAGCCCAGGGGAGGCCCTTGAGGAGCAGTACTTC.